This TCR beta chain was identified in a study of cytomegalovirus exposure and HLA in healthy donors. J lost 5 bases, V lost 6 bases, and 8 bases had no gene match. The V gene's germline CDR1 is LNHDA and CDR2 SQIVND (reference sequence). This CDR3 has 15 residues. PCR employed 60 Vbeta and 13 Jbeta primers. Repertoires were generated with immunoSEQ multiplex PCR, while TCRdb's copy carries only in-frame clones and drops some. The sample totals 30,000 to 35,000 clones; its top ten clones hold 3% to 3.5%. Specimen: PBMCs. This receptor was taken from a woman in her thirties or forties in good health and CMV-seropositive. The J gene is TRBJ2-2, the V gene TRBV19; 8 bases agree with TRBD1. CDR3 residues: CASSGPGGWTGELFF. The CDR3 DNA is TGTGCCAGTAGCGGGCCAGGGGGCTGGACCGGGGAGCTGTTTTTT.